A selection of T cell receptor beta chains follows, all from one sample in a study of blood T cell repertoires in COVID-19. Generated by immunoSEQ multiplex PCR, the TCRdb table keeps only in-frame clones and is missing some. The sample holds some 260,000 clones; about 86% are singletons and the top ten take roughly 10%. Input material: peripheral blood. The origin of the receptors is a man older than 75 with acute or convalescent COVID-19. Each CDR3 is given with its conserved first and last residue. The D gene is left open where the match is weak. Some rows mark clone size as missing; the rest say once, few, many or name a class of expanded clone.

D	V	size	J	CDR3	DNA
.	TRBV6-6	.	TRBJ1-3	CASSYPGSSSGNTIYF	TGTGCCAGCAGTTACCCCGGGTCCAGCTCTGGAAACACCATATATTTT
TRBD1	TRBV5-1	.	TRBJ2-7	CASSLNRGSSYEQYF	TGCGCCAGCAGCTTAAACAGGGGGAGCTCCTACGAGCAGTACTTC
.	TRBV5-1	.	TRBJ2-5	CASSLDGSGVRETQYF	TGCGCCAGCAGCTTGGATGGTAGCGGAGTAAGAGAGACCCAGTACTTC
.	TRBV5-1	.	TRBJ1-4	CASSLTATNEKLFF	TGCGCCAGCAGCTTGACAGCTACTAATGAAAAACTGTTTTTT
TRBD1	TRBV28	.	TRBJ2-7	CASSFEFGTGSSEQYF	TGTGCCAGCAGTTTCGAATTCGGGACAGGGTCTAGTGAGCAGTACTTC
.	TRBV5-1	.	TRBJ2-1	CASSLRISGSSYNEQFF	TGCGCCAGCAGCTTGCGCATTAGCGGAAGCTCCTACAATGAGCAGTTCTTC
TRBD1	TRBV24-1	.	TRBJ1-2	CATSDPGGPNYGYTF	TGTGCCACCAGTGACCCAGGGGGGCCTAACTATGGCTACACCTTC
.	TRBV12-3/TRBV12-4	.	TRBJ2-7	CASSLWEDEQYF	TGTGCCAGCAGTTTATGGGAGGACGAGCAGTACTTC
TRBD2	TRBV6-5	few	TRBJ2-7	CASSRAGGAVEQYF	TGTGCCAGCAGCAGGGCCGGGGGGGCTGTTGAGCAGTACTTC
.	TRBV5-1	once	TRBJ1-1	CASSLQGFGSEAFF	TGCGCCAGCAGCTTGCAGGGGTTCGGTTCTGAAGCTTTCTTT
.	TRBV6-5	once	TRBJ1-2	CASMGAGVYGYTF	TGTGCCAGCATGGGGGCAGGGGTGTATGGCTACACCTTC
TRBD1	TRBV18	.	TRBJ1-4	CASSPVTGIEKLFF	TGTGCCAGCTCCCCGGTGACAGGGATTGAAAAACTGTTTTTT
TRBD1	TRBV5-1	.	TRBJ2-7	CASSLDGQGSYEQYF	TGCGCCAGCAGCCTAGATGGACAGGGTTCCTACGAGCAGTACTTC
TRBD1	TRBV18	.	TRBJ2-5	CASSPLVSGTGVKETQYF	TGTGCCAGCTCACCACTTGTATCCGGGACAGGGGTTAAGGAGACCCAGTACTTC
.	TRBV3-1/TRBV3-2	.	TRBJ2-7	CASSQQGSVDEQYF	TGTGCCAGCAGCCAACAGGGGTCTGTCGACGAGCAGTACTTC
.	TRBV19	many	TRBJ1-2	CASREQGFYGYTF	TGTGCCAGTAGGGAACAGGGATTCTATGGCTACACCTTC
TRBD2	TRBV7-2	.	TRBJ2-1	CASSPPGLVNEQFF	TGTGCCAGCAGCCCCCCGGGACTAGTAAATGAGCAGTTCTTC
.	TRBV5-1	.	TRBJ1-6	CASSFQGLDNSPLHF	TGCGCCAGCAGCTTCCAGGGACTGGATAATTCACCCCTCCACTTT
.	TRBV28	.	TRBJ2-2	CASSLIRGWYTGELFF	TGTGCCAGCAGTTTAATTAGGGGTTGGTACACCGGGGAGCTGTTTTTT
TRBD1	TRBV5-6	.	TRBJ2-7	CASSLWWVGTGRYEQYF	TGTGCCAGCAGCTTGTGGTGGGTCGGGACAGGGAGGTACGAGCAGTACTTC
TRBD2	TRBV7-9	.	TRBJ2-1	CASSLAPLAEEQFF	TGTGCCAGCAGCTTAGCCCCACTAGCGGAGGAGCAGTTCTTC
.	TRBV12-3/TRBV12-4	.	TRBJ1-2	CASSGGQAYGYTF	TGTGCCAGCAGTGGGGGACAAGCCTATGGCTACACCTTC
TRBD1	TRBV24-1	.	TRBJ1-4	CATSDEDRGLNEKLFF	TGTGCCACCAGTGATGAAGACAGGGGCCTTAATGAAAAACTGTTTTTT
TRBD1	TRBV19	few	TRBJ2-7	CASSIPWGQGIHSYEQYF	TGTGCCAGTAGTATTCCTTGGGGACAGGGGATCCACTCCTACGAGCAGTACTTC
.	TRBV24-1	.	TRBJ1-2	CATSDTGIYGYTF	TGTGCCACCAGTGATACAGGGATTTATGGCTACACCTTC
TRBD2	TRBV20-1	.	TRBJ2-7	CSASYGTSGGPSSYEQYF	TGCAGTGCTAGTTACGGGACTAGCGGGGGGCCCTCCTCCTACGAGCAGTACTTC
TRBD2	TRBV13	.	TRBJ2-6	CASQESGRALSTGANVLTF	TGTGCCAGCCAAGAGAGCGGGAGGGCCTTGTCTACCGGGGCCAACGTCCTGACTTTC
.	TRBV7-9	.	TRBJ1-1	CASSLDSGKGAFF	TGTGCCAGCAGCCTAGATTCGGGGAAAGGAGCTTTCTTT
TRBD1	TRBV6-4	.	TRBJ2-2	CASSRDRVAGELFF	TGTGCCAGCAGCCGGGACAGGGTCGCCGGGGAGCTGTTTTTT
TRBD2	TRBV19	.	TRBJ2-3	CASSIGLAGGPRTDTQYF	TGTGCCAGTAGTATCGGACTAGCGGGGGGGCCCCGCACAGATACGCAGTATTTT
.	TRBV7-2	.	TRBJ2-1	CASSSTSSHNEQFF	TGTGCCAGCAGCTCGACTAGTTCTCACAATGAGCAGTTCTTC
TRBD1	TRBV24-1	.	TRBJ1-2	CATSDSGTGGAFNGYTF	TGTGCCACCAGTGATTCCGGGACAGGGGGCGCTTTTAATGGCTACACCTTC
TRBD1	TRBV6-5	once	TRBJ2-7	CATGQEVPYEQYF	TGTGCCACAGGACAGGAAGTCCCCTACGAGCAGTACTTC
TRBD2	TRBV18	.	TRBJ2-5	CASSPPPGTSGRYQETQYF	TGTGCCAGCTCACCACCACCGGGGACTAGCGGGCGGTACCAAGAGACCCAGTACTTC
.	TRBV6-6	.	TRBJ1-4	CASKGWADEKLFF	TGTGCCAGCAAAGGCTGGGCCGATGAAAAACTGTTTTTT
.	TRBV23-1	once	TRBJ1-5	CASTWTEDYNQPQHF	TGCGCCAGCACCTGGACCGAGGACTACAATCAGCCCCAGCATTTT
TRBD1	TRBV6-1	.	TRBJ1-1	CASSEADWTGRDEAFF	TGTGCCAGCAGTGAAGCGGACTGGACAGGGAGGGATGAAGCTTTCTTT
.	TRBV19	.	TRBJ1-6	CASRPERQQGYNSPLHF	TGTGCCAGTAGGCCCGAACGCCAACAGGGATATAATTCACCCCTCCACTTT
TRBD1	TRBV4-1	.	TRBJ1-1	CASSRDRGNTEAFF	TGCGCCAGCAGCCGGGACAGGGGGAACACTGAAGCTTTCTTT
TRBD1	TRBV19	.	TRBJ2-2	CASSIEWGQGAIGELFF	TGTGCCAGTAGTATTGAGTGGGGACAGGGGGCAATCGGGGAGCTGTTTTTT
.	TRBV7-9	medium-sized	TRBJ1-1	CASSLETVPGLTAEAFF	TGTGCCAGCAGCTTAGAGACCGTTCCAGGACTGACCGCTGAAGCTTTCTTT
.	TRBV15	once	TRBJ1-2	CATSYRAGDGYTF	TGTGCCACCTCTTACAGGGCCGGTGATGGCTACACCTTC
TRBD1	TRBV5-1	once	TRBJ1-4	CASSPLGGAREKLFF	TGCGCCAGCAGCCCTCTAGGGGGCGCGAGAGAAAAACTGTTTTTT
TRBD1	TRBV10-2	.	TRBJ2-7	CATSGQGAPFEQYF	TGCGCCACCTCGGGACAGGGGGCTCCCTTCGAGCAGTACTTC
.	TRBV19	.	TRBJ2-7	CASSIQGVVYEQYF	TGTGCCAGTAGTATCCAGGGTGTAGTCTACGAGCAGTACTTC
TRBD2	TRBV3-1/TRBV3-2	few	TRBJ2-4	CASSPNRGGRGFRLAKNIQYF	TGTGCCAGCAGCCCAAACCGGGGGGGCCGGGGATTTAGGCTAGCCAAAAACATTCAGTACTTC
TRBD1	TRBV5-1	.	TRBJ1-6	CASSSGQRPHNSPLHF	TGCGCCAGCAGCTCGGGACAGCGACCACATAATTCACCCCTCCACTTT
.	TRBV5-4	.	TRBJ1-5	CASSLDGSSNQPQHF	TGTGCCAGCAGCTTGGATGGCAGTAGCAATCAGCCCCAGCATTTT
TRBD1	TRBV5-1	.	TRBJ1-6	CASSLAGGYYNSPLHF	TGCGCCAGCAGCTTGGCAGGGGGTTACTATAATTCACCCCTCCACTTT
.	TRBV7-9	few	TRBJ1-6	CASSSPTGSGSPLHF	TGTGCCAGCAGCTCGCCGACAGGTTCGGGTTCACCCCTCCACTTT